A selection of T cell receptor beta chains follows, all from one sample in a study of response to subunit inactivated influenza vaccine. Each CDR3 protein is one row after TCRdb ran MiXCR on the RT-PCR reads. The data contain a few hundred thousand distinct CDR3 sequences, 12% to 15% of them singletons. The starting material was PBMCs from blood, obtained about 11 days after vaccination. All receptors derive from a man aged 50-60 years who received an inactivated influenza vaccine. Both conserved end residues are part of each CDR3. The order of the fields is D gene, J gene, V gene, clone size, CDR3 length, CDR3 protein, CDR3 DNA. A D gene is named only where the DNA matches it firmly. The size of a clone is reported for some rows only, either as once, few or many, or as a class for expanded clones.

-,TRBJ2-3,TRBV12-3/TRBV12-4,-,16,CASSVRASGGTDTQYF,TGTGCCAGCAGCGTACGGGCCTCCGGGGGCACAGATACGCAGTATTTT
-,TRBJ2-3,TRBV12-3/TRBV12-4,many,14,CASSLEVSTDTQYF,TGTGCCAGCAGTTTAGAAGTTAGCACAGATACGCAGTATTTT
TRBD1,TRBJ1-5,TRBV5-1,many,13,CARRQGGNQPQHF,TGCGCCAGAAGACAGGGTGGGAATCAGCCCCAGCATTTT
-,TRBJ1-6,TRBV5-1,few,14,CASSFLGSESPLHF,TGCGCCAGCAGCTTCTTGGGTTCGGAGTCACCCCTCCACTTT
TRBD2,TRBJ2-1,TRBV29-1,few,16,CSVEPGLAETYNEQFF,TGCAGCGTTGAACCCGGACTAGCGGAAACCTACAATGAGCAGTTCTTC
-,TRBJ1-6,TRBV20-1,-,15,CSARGLAGLDSPLHF,TGCAGTGCTAGGGGTTTGGCAGGTTTGGATTCACCCCTCCACTTT
-,TRBJ2-4,TRBV3-1,-,12,CASSQAENIQYF,TGTGCCAGCAGCCAAGCTGAAAACATTCAGTACTTC
-,TRBJ2-7,TRBV6-2/TRBV6-3,-,14,CASTKEQGSYEQYF,TGTGCCAGCACCAAGGAACAGGGCTCCTACGAGCAGTACTTC
-,TRBJ2-7,TRBV2,few,12,CASSRDLAEQYF,TGTGCCAGCAGCCGGGACCTTGCCGAGCAGTACTTC
TRBD1,TRBJ2-5,TRBV10-3,-,14,CAIRTGVQQETQYF,TGTGCCATCAGGACAGGGGTCCAACAAGAGACCCAGTACTTC
-,TRBJ1-5,TRBV4-1,-,14,CASSLRQDNQPQHF,TGCGCCAGCAGCCTACGACAGGACAATCAGCCCCAGCATTTT
TRBD2,TRBJ2-7,TRBV2,-,15,CASSGGSGRAYEQYF,TGTGCCAGCAGTGGCGGGAGCGGGAGGGCCTACGAGCAGTACTTC
-,TRBJ2-3,TRBV2,-,13,CASRQDQADTQYF,TGTGCCAGCAGACAAGACCAGGCAGATACGCAGTATTTT
TRBD1,TRBJ2-5,TRBV27,once,15,CASSRTGRVGETQYF,TGTGCCAGCAGTAGGACAGGGCGTGTTGGGGAGACCCAGTACTTC
-,TRBJ2-7,TRBV6-2/TRBV6-3,few,12,CASRPDSYEQYF,TGTGCCAGCAGACCCGACTCCTACGAGCAGTACTTC
TRBD2,TRBJ2-3,TRBV12-3/TRBV12-4,many,15,CASSSPGGRADTQYF,TGTGCCAGCAGCTCCCCGGGGGGGAGAGCAGATACGCAGTATTTT
-,TRBJ2-3,TRBV20-1,few,13,CSAPTAPTDTQYF,TGCAGTGCCCCGACAGCACCGACAGATACGCAGTATTTT
TRBD1,TRBJ1-1,TRBV7-9,-,13,CASSLDRVAVAFF,TGTGCCAGCAGCCTAGACAGGGTGGCGGTAGCTTTCTTT
TRBD2,TRBJ2-7,TRBV3-1,few,16,CASSAGTSGYFYEQYF,TGTGCCAGCAGCGCCGGGACTAGCGGATATTTCTACGAGCAGTACTTC
-,TRBJ2-7,TRBV2,many,13,CASFRDTPGEQYF,TGTGCCAGCTTCCGGGACACCCCCGGCGAGCAGTACTTC
TRBD2,TRBJ2-3,TRBV7-9,few,15,CASSVLAGGTDTQYF,TGTGCCAGCAGCGTACTAGCGGGAGGCACAGATACGCAGTATTTT
-,TRBJ2-3,TRBV14,-,15,CASSPGIAPRDTQYF,TGTGCCAGCAGCCCCGGGATCGCCCCCCGAGATACGCAGTATTTT
-,TRBJ1-5,TRBV6-2/TRBV6-3,few,13,CASSTVGNQPQHF,TGTGCCAGCAGTACAGTGGGCAATCAGCCCCAGCATTTT
-,TRBJ2-1,TRBV5-8,-,15,CASSFGGRNYNEQFF,TGTGCCAGCAGCTTTGGGGGGCGAAACTACAATGAGCAGTTCTTC
-,TRBJ2-6,TRBV5-1,few,14,CASRNDGGANVLTF,TGCGCCAGCAGGAATGATGGTGGGGCCAACGTCCTGACTTTC
-,TRBJ1-4,TRBV12-3/TRBV12-4,-,11,CASSYGEKLFF,TGTGCCAGCAGTTACGGTGAAAAACTGTTTTTT
TRBD2,TRBJ2-1,TRBV20-1,few,16,CSARGHGTRGYNEQFF,TGCAGTGCTAGAGGTCACGGGACTAGGGGGTACAATGAGCAGTTCTTC
-,TRBJ2-5,TRBV9,many,14,CASSPNWGQETQYF,TGTGCCAGCAGCCCGAATTGGGGCCAAGAGACCCAGTACTTC
-,TRBJ2-2,TRBV5-1,-,15,CASSLGPVGTGELFF,TGCGCCAGCAGCTTGGGTCCCGTGGGCACCGGGGAGCTGTTTTTT
-,TRBJ2-3,TRBV24-1,-,11,CATSTAGAQYF,TGTGCCACTTCTACGGCAGGAGCGCAGTATTTT